This TCR beta chain emerged from a study of CD8+ T cells in alopecia areata. Sample treatment: oral pan-JAK inhibitor, 5-10 mg twice daily. Extraction and reverse transcription of RNA yielded cDNA as the sequencing template. Profiled with immunoSEQ multiplex PCR; TCRdb holds only in-frame clones, not every one. This sample has a few hundred thousand clones, with roughly two fifths found just once. Trimming removed 0 bases at V and 7 bases at J, with 13 bases between. Germline CDR1 is LNHNV and CDR2 is YYDKDF (reference sequence). The CDR3 sequence is 16 residues long. V usage is TRBV15 and J usage is TRBJ1-6; D is perhaps TRBD1 (6 bases). Material: CD4+ T cells sorted from blood, obtained at approximately week 30, from a patient treated with tofacitinib. This sequence was found in a human donor with alopecia areata. This CDR3 is CATSRDRPGENSPLHF. The DNA of the CDR3 is TGTGCCACCAGCAGAGATCGGCCAGGGGAAAATTCACCCCTCCACTTT.